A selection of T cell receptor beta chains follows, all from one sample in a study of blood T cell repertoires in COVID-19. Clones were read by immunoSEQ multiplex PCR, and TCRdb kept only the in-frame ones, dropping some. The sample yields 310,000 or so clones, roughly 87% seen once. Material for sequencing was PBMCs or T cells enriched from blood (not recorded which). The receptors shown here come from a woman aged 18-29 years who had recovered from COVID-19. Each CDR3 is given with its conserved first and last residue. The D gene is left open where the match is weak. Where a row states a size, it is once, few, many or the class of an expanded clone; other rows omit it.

CAIRGTGGTGELFF	TGTGCCATCAGGGGGACAGGGGGCACCGGGGAGCTGTTTTTT	-	TRBD1	TRBJ2-2	TRBV10-3
CASSSRTVTNEKLFF	TGTGCCAGCAGCTCTCGGACAGTAACTAATGAAAAACTGTTTTTT	-	-	TRBJ1-4	TRBV7-2
CASSQVTGTASYNEQFF	TGTGCCAGCAGCCAAGTTACCGGGACAGCCTCCTACAATGAGCAGTTCTTC	few	TRBD1	TRBJ2-1	TRBV4-2
CASSPRGQETQYF	TGTGCCAGCAGCCCCCGGGGGCAAGAGACCCAGTACTTC	few	-	TRBJ2-5	TRBV5-5
CASSLEPPQHF	TGTGCCAGCAGTTTAGAGCCGCCCCAGCATTTT	-	-	TRBJ1-5	TRBV28
CASSLSQGYSPLHF	TGTGCCAGCAGCTTAAGTCAGGGTTATTCACCCCTCCACTTT	once	-	TRBJ1-6	TRBV7-2
CASSLLAASYNEQFF	TGTGCCAGCAGCTTATTGGCGGCCTCCTACAATGAGCAGTTCTTC	-	-	TRBJ2-1	TRBV11-3
CASSLQGAVSTDTQYF	TGTGCCAGCAGTTTACAGGGGGCGGTTAGCACAGATACGCAGTATTTT	-	TRBD1	TRBJ2-3	TRBV27
CASSVDGNPGEQYF	TGTGCCAGCAGCGTAGACGGTAATCCCGGCGAGCAGTACTTC	-	-	TRBJ2-7	TRBV9
CASSLMGTTYEQYF	TGTGCCAGCAGTTTAATGGGCACGACCTACGAGCAGTACTTC	-	-	TRBJ2-7	TRBV28
CASRSAGDLPQHF	TGTGCCAGCAGATCGGCAGGGGACCTGCCCCAGCATTTT	once	-	TRBJ1-5	TRBV6-5
CASSLADQALSYEQYF	TGCGCCAGCAGCCTCGCCGACCAGGCCCTCTCCTACGAGCAGTACTTC	-	-	TRBJ2-7	TRBV5-1
CASSSTPDYGYTF	TGTGCCAGCTCATCAACACCAGACTATGGCTACACCTTC	-	-	TRBJ1-2	TRBV18
CASSSQGYEQYF	TGTGCCAGCAGTTCACAGGGTTACGAGCAGTACTTC	-	-	TRBJ2-7	TRBV6-5
CASSSTAGAVYEQFF	TGTGCCAGCAGTTCCACAGCGGGAGCGGTCTATGAGCAGTTCTTC	-	TRBD2	TRBJ2-1	TRBV28
CASSRGQGAQYF	TGTGCCAGCAGCCGAGGACAGGGGGCGCAGTACTTC	once	TRBD1	TRBJ2-7	TRBV2
CASSLGIGTGFTGELFF	TGTGCCAGCAGCTTAGGTATAGGGACAGGATTCACCGGGGAGCTGTTTTTT	-	TRBD1	TRBJ2-2	TRBV7-2
CASSPDRVSGNTIYF	TGTGCCAGCAGCCCCGACAGGGTGTCTGGAAACACCATATATTTT	-	TRBD1	TRBJ1-3	TRBV3-1/TRBV3-2
CASDQGRASGANEQYF	TGCGCCAGCGACCAGGGGAGGGCCAGTGGGGCTAACGAGCAGTACTTC	-	-	TRBJ2-7	TRBV5-1
CASSLGTGIGSPLHF	TGTGCCAGCAGCTTAGGTACGGGGATAGGCTCACCCCTCCACTTT	-	-	TRBJ1-6	TRBV7-2
CASSPGQGGYGNQPQHF	TGTGCCAGCAGTCCGGGACAGGGAGGGTACGGCAATCAGCCCCAGCATTTT	-	TRBD1	TRBJ1-5	TRBV6-2/TRBV6-3
CASRAGFSGNTIYF	TGCGCCAGCAGAGCTGGTTTCTCTGGAAACACCATATATTTT	-	-	TRBJ1-3	TRBV23-1
CASSLSRVPHYGYTF	TGTGCCAGCAGCTTATCCCGGGTGCCTCATTATGGCTACACCTTC	few	-	TRBJ1-2	TRBV7-2
CASSYGQAPGGELFF	TGTGCCAGCAGTTACGGACAGGCCCCGGGGGGGGAGCTGTTTTTT	-	TRBD1	TRBJ2-2	TRBV6-5
CAISRGDTDTQYF	TGTGCCATCAGTAGAGGAGACACAGATACGCAGTATTTT	few	-	TRBJ2-3	TRBV10-3
CASSVTGLAGGLGYNEQFF	TGTGCCAGCAGCGTAACCGGACTAGCGGGAGGGTTAGGTTACAATGAGCAGTTCTTC	-	TRBD2	TRBJ2-1	TRBV9
CASSSRTSGGAGDTQYF	TGTGCCAGCAGCTCCCGGACTAGCGGGGGGGCCGGGGATACGCAGTATTTT	few	TRBD2	TRBJ2-3	TRBV7-3
CASSIAQGIRYEQYF	TGTGCCAGTAGTATAGCACAGGGGATTCGCTACGAGCAGTACTTC	-	TRBD1	TRBJ2-7	TRBV19
CASEGSANYGYTF	TGTGCCAGCGAGGGCTCAGCTAACTATGGCTACACCTTC	-	-	TRBJ1-2	TRBV28
CAISGPHEYTEAFF	TGTGCCATCAGTGGCCCTCACGAGTACACTGAAGCTTTCTTT	-	-	TRBJ1-1	TRBV10-3
CASSKWVGSDLNTEAFF	TGTGCCAGCAGCAAATGGGTAGGTTCCGACTTGAACACTGAAGCTTTCTTT	-	-	TRBJ1-1	TRBV21-1
CASSLDRDTQYF	TGTGCCAGCAGCTTAGATCGAGATACGCAGTATTTT	-	-	TRBJ2-3	TRBV11-3